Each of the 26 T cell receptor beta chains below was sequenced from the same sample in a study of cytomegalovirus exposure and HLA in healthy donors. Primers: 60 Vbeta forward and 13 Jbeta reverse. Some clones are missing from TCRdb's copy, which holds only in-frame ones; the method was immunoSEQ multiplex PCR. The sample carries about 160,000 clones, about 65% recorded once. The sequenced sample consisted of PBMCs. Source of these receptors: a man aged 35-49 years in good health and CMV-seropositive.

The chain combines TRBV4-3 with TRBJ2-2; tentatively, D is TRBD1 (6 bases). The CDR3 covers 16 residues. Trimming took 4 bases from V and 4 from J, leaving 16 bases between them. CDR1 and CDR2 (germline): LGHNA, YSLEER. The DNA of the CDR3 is TGCGCCAGCAGCCCGGGGAAGGGGGTGGGCACCGGGGAGCTGTTTTTT. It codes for CASSPGKGVGTGELFF.

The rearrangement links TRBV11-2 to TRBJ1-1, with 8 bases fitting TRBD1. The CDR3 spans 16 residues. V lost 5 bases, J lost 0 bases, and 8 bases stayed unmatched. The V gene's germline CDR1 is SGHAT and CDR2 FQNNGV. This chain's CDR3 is CASSPIRGRVNTEAFF. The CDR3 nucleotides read TGTGCCAGCAGCCCAATCAGGGGGCGCGTGAACACTGAAGCTTTCTTT.

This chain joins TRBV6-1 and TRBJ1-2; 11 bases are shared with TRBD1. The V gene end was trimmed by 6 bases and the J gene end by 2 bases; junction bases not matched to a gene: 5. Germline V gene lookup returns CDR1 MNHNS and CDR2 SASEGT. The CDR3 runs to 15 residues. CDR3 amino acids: CASRGQGAGNYGYTF. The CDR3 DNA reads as TGTGCCAGCAGAGGACAGGGGGCGGGGAACTATGGCTACACCTTC.

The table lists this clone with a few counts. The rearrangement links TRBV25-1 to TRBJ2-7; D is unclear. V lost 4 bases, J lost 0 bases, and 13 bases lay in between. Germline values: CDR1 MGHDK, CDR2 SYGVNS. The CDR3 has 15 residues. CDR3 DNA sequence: TGTGCCAGCAGTGTCCGAGGCCTCGACTCCTACGAGCAGTACTTC. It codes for CASSVRGLDSYEQYF.

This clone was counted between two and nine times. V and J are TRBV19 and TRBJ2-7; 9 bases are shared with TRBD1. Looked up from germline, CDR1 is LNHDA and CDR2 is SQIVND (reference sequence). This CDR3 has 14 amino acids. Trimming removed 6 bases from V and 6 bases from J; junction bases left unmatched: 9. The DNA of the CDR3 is TGTGCCAGTAGGGACAGGGGAGGATCTTCCGAGCAGTACTTC. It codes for CASRDRGGSSEQYF.

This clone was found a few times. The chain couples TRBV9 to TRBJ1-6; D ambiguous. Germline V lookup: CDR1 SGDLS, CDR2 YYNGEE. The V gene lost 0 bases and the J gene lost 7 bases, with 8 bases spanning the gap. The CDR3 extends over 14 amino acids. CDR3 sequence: CASSVDQVNSPLHF. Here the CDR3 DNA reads TGTGCCAGCAGCGTAGACCAGGTGAATTCACCCCTCCACTTT.

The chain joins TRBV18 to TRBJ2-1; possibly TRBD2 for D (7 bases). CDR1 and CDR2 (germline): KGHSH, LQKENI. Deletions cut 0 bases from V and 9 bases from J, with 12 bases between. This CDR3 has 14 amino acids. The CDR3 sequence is CASSPPLGGVEQFF. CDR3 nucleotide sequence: TGTGCCAGCTCACCACCGCTAGGGGGGGTTGAGCAGTTCTTC.

CDR3 residues: CASSTTTGTYGYTF. For the CDR3, the DNA is TGTGCCAGCAGTACCACGACAGGGACCTATGGCTACACCTTC. This chain joins TRBV2 and TRBJ1-2, with 7 bases aligning to TRBD1. Germline CDR1 reads SNHLY; CDR2 reads FYNNEI. The CDR3 extends over 14 amino acids. The V segment lost 5 bases and the J segment 4 bases; nucleotides outside the gene matches: 7.

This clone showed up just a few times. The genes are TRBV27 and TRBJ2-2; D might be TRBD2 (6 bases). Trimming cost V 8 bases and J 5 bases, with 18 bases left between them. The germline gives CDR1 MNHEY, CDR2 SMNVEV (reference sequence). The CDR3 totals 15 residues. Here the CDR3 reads CASHSRDSKTGELFF. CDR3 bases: TGTGCCAGCCATTCCCGGGACTCTAAGACCGGGGAGCTGTTTTTT.

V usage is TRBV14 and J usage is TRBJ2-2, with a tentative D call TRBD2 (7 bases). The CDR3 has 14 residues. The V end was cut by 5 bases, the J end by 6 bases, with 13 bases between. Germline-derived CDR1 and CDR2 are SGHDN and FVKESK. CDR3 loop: CASSRGGSPGELFF. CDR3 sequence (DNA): TGTGCCAGCAGCAGGGGGGGCAGCCCCGGGGAGCTGTTTTTT.

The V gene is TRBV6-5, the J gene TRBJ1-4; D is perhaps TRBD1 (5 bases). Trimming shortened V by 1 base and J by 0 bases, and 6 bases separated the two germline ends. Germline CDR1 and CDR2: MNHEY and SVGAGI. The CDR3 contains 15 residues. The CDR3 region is CASSYWGATNEKLFF. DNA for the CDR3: TGTGCCAGCAGTTACTGGGGCGCAACTAATGAAAAACTGTTTTTT.

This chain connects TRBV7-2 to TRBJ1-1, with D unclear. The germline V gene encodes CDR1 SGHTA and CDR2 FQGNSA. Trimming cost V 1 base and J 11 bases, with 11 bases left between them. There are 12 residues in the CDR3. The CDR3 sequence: CASSLVTQWAFF. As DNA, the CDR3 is TGTGCCAGCAGCTTAGTAACACAGTGGGCTTTCTTT.

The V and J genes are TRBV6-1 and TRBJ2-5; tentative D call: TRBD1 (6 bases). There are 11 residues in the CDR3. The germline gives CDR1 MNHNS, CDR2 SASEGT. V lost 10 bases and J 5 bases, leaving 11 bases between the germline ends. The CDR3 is CATDRTETQYF. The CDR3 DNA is TGTGCCACCGACAGGACGGAGACCCAGTACTTC.

This CDR3 reads CASSPDRADVGEAFF. The CDR3, as DNA: TGTGCCAGCTCACCCGACAGGGCCGATGTGGGTGAAGCTTTCTTT. The V call is TRBV18, the J call TRBJ1-1, with 7 bases that match TRBD1. Germline CDR1 reads KGHSH; CDR2 reads LQKENI. The CDR3 is 15 residues long. The trim removed 3 bases at V and 7 bases at J, leaving 11 bases unmatched.

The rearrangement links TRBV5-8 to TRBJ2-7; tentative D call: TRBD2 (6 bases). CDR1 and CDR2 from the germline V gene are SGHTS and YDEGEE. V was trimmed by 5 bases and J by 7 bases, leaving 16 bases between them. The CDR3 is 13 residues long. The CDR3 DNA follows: TGTGCCAGCAGGCCGGGAGCGATTAGGGAGCAGTACTTC. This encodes CASRPGAIREQYF.

The CDR3 bases are TGTGCCAGCAGGGACCCGGGGATCAATGAGCAGTTCTTC. This codes for CASRDPGINEQFF. This chain links TRBV6-5 with TRBJ2-1, with a possible D match to TRBD2 (5 bases). There are 13 residues in the CDR3. Germline values: CDR1 MNHEY, CDR2 SVGAGI. Trimming took off 6 bases at V and 6 bases at J, with 12 bases between the two ends.

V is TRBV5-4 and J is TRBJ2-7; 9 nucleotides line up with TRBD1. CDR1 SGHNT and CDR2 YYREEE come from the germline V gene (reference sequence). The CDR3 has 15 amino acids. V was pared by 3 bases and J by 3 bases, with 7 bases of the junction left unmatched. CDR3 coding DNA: TGTGCCAGCAGCTACGGGACAGGGTATTACTACGAGCAGTACTTC. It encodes CASSYGTGYYYEQYF.

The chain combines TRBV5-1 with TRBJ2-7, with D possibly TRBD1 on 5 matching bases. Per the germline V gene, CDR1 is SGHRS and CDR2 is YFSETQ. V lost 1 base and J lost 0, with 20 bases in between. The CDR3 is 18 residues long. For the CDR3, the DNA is TGCGCCAGCAGCTTGATAGGGGTTCTCCCTCAGTCCTCCTACGAGCAGTACTTC. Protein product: CASSLIGVLPQSSYEQYF.

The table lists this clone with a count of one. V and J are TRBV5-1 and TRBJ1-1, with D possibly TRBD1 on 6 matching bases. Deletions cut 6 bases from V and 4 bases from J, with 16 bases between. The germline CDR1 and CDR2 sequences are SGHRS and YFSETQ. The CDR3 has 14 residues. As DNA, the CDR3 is TGCGCCAGCACTTTACTACAGGGCTCCACTGAAGCTTTCTTT. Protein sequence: CASTLLQGSTEAFF.

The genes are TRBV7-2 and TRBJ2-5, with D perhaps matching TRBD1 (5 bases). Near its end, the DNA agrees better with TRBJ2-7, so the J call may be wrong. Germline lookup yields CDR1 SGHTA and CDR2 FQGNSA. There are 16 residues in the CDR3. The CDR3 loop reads CASSLSGLGPTYEQYF. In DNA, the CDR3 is TGTGCCAGCAGCTTATCCGGTCTGGGGCCGACCTACGAGCAGTACTTC.

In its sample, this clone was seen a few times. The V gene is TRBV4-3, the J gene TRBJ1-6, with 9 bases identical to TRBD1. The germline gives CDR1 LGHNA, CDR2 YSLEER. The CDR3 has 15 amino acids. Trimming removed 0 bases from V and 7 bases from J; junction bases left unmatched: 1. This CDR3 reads CASSQEDRGNSPLHF. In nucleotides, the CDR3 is TGCGCCAGCAGCCAAGAGGACAGGGGAAATTCACCCCTCCACTTT.

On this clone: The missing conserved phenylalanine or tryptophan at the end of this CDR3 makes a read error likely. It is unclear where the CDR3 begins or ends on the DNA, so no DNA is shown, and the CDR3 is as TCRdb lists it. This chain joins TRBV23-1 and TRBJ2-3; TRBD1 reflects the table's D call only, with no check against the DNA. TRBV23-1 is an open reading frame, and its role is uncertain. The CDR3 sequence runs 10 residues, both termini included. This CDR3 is CASSQLTGTG.

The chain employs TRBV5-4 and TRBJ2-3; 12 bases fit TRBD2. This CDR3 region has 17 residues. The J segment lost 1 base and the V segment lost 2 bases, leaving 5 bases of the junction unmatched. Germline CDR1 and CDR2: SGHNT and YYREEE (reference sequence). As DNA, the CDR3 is TGTGCCAGCAGCTTATCTAGCGGGGGGGCCCGCACAGATACGCAGTATTTT. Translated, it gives CASSLSSGGARTDTQYF. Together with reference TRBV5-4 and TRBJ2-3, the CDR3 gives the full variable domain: ETGVTQSPTHLIKTRGQQVTLRCSSQSGHNTVSWYQQALGQGPQFIFQYYREEENGRGNFPPRFSGLQFPNYSSELNVNALELDDSALYLCASSLSSGGARTDTQYFGPGTRLTVL.

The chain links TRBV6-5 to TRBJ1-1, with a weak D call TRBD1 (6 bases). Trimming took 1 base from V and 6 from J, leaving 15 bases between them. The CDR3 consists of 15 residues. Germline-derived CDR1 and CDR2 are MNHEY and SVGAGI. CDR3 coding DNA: TGTGCCAGCAGTTACTACAGGGACCCTCCGCCTGAAGCTTTCTTT. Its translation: CASSYYRDPPPEAFF.

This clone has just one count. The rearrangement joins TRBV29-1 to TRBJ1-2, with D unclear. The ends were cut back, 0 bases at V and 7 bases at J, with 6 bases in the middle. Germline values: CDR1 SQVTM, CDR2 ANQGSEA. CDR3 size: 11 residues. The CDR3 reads CSVEDLGGYTF. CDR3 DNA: TGCAGCGTTGAAGATCTCGGTGGCTACACCTTC.

The CDR3 sequence is CASSPGTGTSGGTDTQYF. CDR3 coding DNA: TGTGCCAGCTCACCAGGCACCGGGACTAGCGGGGGCACAGATACGCAGTATTTT. This chain connects TRBV18 to TRBJ2-3; 13 bases are shared with TRBD2. This CDR3 has 18 amino acids. Per the germline V gene, CDR1 is KGHSH and CDR2 is LQKENI. V lost 2 bases to trimming and J lost 1 base; unmatched junction nucleotides: 6.